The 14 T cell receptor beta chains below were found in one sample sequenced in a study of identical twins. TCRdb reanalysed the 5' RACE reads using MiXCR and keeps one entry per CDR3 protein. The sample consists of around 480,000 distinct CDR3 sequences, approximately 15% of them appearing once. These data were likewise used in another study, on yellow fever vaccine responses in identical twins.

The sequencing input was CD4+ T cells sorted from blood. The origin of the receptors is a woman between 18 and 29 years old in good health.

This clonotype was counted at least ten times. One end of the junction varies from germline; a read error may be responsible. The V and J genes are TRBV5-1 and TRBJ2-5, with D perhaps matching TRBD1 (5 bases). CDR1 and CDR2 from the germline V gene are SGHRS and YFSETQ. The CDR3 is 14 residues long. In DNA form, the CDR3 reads TGTGCCAGCAGCCTGGGGCTGCTCCAAGAGACCCAGTACTTC. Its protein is CASSLGLLQETQYF.

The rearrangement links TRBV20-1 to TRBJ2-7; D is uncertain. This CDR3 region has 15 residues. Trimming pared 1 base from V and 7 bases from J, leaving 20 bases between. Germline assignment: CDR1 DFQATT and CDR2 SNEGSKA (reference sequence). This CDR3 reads CSARARQVPYEEQYF. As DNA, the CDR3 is TGCAGTGCTAGAGCCCGACAAGTACCATACGAGGAGCAGTACTTC.

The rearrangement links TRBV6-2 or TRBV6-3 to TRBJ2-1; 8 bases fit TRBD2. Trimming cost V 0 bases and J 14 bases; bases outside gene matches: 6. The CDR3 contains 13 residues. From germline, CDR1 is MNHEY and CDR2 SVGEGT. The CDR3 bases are TGTGCCAGCAGTTACTCGAGGGGGACTAGAGAGTTCTTC. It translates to CASSYSRGTREFF.

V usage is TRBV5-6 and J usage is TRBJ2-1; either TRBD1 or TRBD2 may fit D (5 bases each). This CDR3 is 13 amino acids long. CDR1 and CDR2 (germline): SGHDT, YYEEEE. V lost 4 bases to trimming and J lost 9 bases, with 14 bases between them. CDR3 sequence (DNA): TGTGCCAGCAGCCTCAAGAGGGGCAGTGAGCAGTTCTTC. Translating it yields CASSLKRGSEQFF.

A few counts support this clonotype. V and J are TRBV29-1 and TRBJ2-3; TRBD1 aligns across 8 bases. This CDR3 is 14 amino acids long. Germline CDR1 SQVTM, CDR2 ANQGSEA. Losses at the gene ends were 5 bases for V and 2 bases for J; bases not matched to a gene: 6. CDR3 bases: TGCAGCGTTTTGACAGGGGTTCCCACAGATACGCAGTATTTT. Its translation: CSVLTGVPTDTQYF.

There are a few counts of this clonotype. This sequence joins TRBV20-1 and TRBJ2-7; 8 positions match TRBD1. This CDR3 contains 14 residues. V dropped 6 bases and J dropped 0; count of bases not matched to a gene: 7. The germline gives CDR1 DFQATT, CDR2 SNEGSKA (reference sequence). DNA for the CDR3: TGCAGTGCCGCATCCGGGACAGGCTCCTACGAGCAGTACTTC. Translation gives CSAASGTGSYEQYF.

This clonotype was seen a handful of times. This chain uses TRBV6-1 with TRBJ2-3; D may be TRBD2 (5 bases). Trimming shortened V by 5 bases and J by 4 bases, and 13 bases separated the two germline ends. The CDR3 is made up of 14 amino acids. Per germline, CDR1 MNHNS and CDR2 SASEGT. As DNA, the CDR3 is TGTGCCAGCAGTCGAAAACTAGATTCAGATACGCAGTATTTT. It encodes CASSRKLDSDTQYF.

CDR3 amino acids: CASSLRRGLSTDTQYF. CDR3 sequence (DNA): TGTGCCAGCAGCTTGAGGAGGGGGCTTAGCACAGATACGCAGTATTTT. V usage is TRBV7-2 and J usage is TRBJ2-3; TRBD1 is a possible D gene (7 bases). The CDR3 has 16 amino acids. Trimming left V 3 bases short and J 0 bases short, with 13 bases between. Germline V CDR1 and CDR2: SGHTA, FQGNSA.

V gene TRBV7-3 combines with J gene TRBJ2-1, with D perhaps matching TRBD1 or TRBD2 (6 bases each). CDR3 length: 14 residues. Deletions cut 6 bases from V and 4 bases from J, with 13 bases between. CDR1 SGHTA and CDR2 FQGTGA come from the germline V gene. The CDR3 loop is CASSTTGTYNEQFF. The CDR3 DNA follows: TGTGCCAGCAGTACTACAGGGACTTACAATGAGCAGTTCTTC.

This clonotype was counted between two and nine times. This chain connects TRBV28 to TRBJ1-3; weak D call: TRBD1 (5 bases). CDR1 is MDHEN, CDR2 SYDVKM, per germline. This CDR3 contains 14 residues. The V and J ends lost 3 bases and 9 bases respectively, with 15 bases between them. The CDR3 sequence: CASSFRGRGVTIYF. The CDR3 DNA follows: TGTGCCAGCAGTTTTCGGGGAAGGGGAGTCACCATATATTTT.

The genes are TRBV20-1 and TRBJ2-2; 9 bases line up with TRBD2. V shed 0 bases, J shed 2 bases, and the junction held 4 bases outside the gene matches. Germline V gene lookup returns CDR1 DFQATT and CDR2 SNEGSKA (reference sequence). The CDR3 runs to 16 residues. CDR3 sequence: CSAREGGLANTGELFF. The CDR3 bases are TGCAGTGCTAGAGAAGGGGGACTAGCAAACACCGGGGAGCTGTTTTTT.

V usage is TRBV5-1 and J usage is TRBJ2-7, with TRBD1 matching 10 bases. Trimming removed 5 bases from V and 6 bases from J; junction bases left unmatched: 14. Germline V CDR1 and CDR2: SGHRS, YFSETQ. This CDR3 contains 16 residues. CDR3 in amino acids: CASSSTLRQGAIEQYF. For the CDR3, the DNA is TGCGCCAGCAGTTCCACCCTCAGACAGGGGGCCATCGAGCAGTACTTC.

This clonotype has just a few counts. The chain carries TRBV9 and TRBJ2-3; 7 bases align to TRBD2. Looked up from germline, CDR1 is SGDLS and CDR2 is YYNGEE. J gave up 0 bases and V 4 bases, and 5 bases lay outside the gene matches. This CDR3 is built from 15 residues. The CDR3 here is CASSFLAASTDTQYF. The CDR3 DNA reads TGTGCCAGCAGCTTTCTAGCGGCTAGCACAGATACGCAGTATTTT. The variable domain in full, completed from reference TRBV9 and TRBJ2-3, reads DSGVTQTPKHLITATGQRVTLRCSPRSGDLSVYWYQQSLDQGLQFLIQYYNGEERAKGNILERFSAQQFPDLHSELNLSSLELGDSALYFCASSFLAASTDTQYFGPGTRLTVL.

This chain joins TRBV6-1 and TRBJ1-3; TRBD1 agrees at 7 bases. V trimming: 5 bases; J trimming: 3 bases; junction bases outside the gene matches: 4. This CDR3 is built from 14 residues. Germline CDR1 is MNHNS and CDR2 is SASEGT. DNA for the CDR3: TGTGCCAGCAGTCTTACAGGGGATGGAAACACCATATATTTT. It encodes CASSLTGDGNTIYF.